Following are 21 T cell receptor beta chains from one sample sequenced in a study of blood T cell repertoires in COVID-19. Generated by immunoSEQ multiplex PCR, the TCRdb table keeps only in-frame clones and is missing some. The sample includes under 200,000 clones, about 88% seen only once; the top ten take 20% to 25%. The sample was PBMCs or T cells enriched from blood (not recorded which). These receptors originate from a woman in her forties in a cohort exposed to, infected with or recovered from COVID-19 (not recorded which).

The chain employs TRBV28 and TRBJ2-3, with TRBD2 identical over 10 bases. The V and J ends lost 7 bases and 5 bases, in that order; junction bases with no gene match: 9. The CDR3 consists of 15 residues. CDR1 and CDR2 from the germline V gene are MDHEN and SYDVKM. The CDR3 DNA reads TGTGCCAGCATCTCGGCTAGCGGGAGAATAGATACGCAGTATTTT. Its translation is CASISASGRIDTQYF. Filled out from reference TRBV28 and TRBJ2-3, the complete variable domain reads DVKVTQSSRYLVKRTGEKVFLECVQDMDHENMFWYRQDPGLGLRLIYFSYDVKMKEKGDIPEGYSVSREKKERFSLILESASTNQTSMYLCASISASGRIDTQYFGPGTRLTVL.

The gene calls are TRBV19 and TRBJ1-2, with 10 bases matching TRBD1. The V and J ends lost 5 bases and 4 bases, in that order; junction bases with no gene match: 4. Germline V gives CDR1 LNHDA, CDR2 SQIVND (reference sequence). The CDR3 loop spans 14 amino acids. The CDR3 nucleotides are TGTGCCAGTAGTGCGACAGGGGGCGGCTATGGCTACACCTTC. This encodes CASSATGGGYGYTF.

The chain uses TRBV10-3 and TRBJ1-2; no firm D call. Trimming stripped 6 bases from V and 2 bases from J, with 7 bases between. The germline V gene has CDR1 ENHRY and CDR2 SYGVKD. The CDR3 contains 12 residues. CDR3 sequence: CAIRTQNYGYTF. The CDR3 region has the DNA TGTGCCATCAGGACACAAAACTATGGCTACACCTTC.

V gene TRBV27 combines with J gene TRBJ2-7, with D perhaps TRBD2 (7 bases). Looked up from germline, CDR1 is MNHEY and CDR2 is SMNVEV (reference sequence). The V end lost 6 bases, the J end lost 3 bases, and 15 bases lay between the germline ends. The CDR3 is made up of 14 amino acids. The CDR3 DNA follows: TGTGCCAGCAGGGGGAGGGGGGAAGGCTACGAGCAGTACTTC. It is translated as CASRGRGEGYEQYF.

The rearrangement links TRBV5-8 to TRBJ1-5; 7 bases fit TRBD1. Germline V lookup: CDR1 SGHTS, CDR2 YDEGEE. CDR3 length: 15 amino acids. J was trimmed by 6 bases and V by 4 bases; bases with no gene match: 10. The CDR3 sequence: CASSAGTALGQPQHF. The CDR3 DNA reads as TGTGCCAGCAGCGCCGGGACAGCGTTGGGTCAGCCCCAGCATTTT. The full variable domain, completed using reference TRBV5-8 and TRBJ1-5, is EAGVTQSPTHLIKTRGQQATLRCSPISGHTSVYWYQQALGLGLQFLLWYDEGEERNRGNFPPRFSGRQFPNYSSELNVNALELEDSALYLCASSAGTALGQPQHFGDGTRLSIL.

The rearrangement joins TRBV6-2 or TRBV6-3 to TRBJ2-7; D call uncertain. The CDR3 loop spans 12 amino acids. V lost 2 bases to trimming and J lost 6 bases, with 8 bases between them. The germline CDR1 and CDR2 sequences are MNHEY and SVGEGT. CDR3 bases: TGTGCCAGCAGTTACCAGACATCCGAGCAGTACTTC. This codes for CASSYQTSEQYF.

This chain joins TRBV6-5 and TRBJ1-1; D possibly corresponds to TRBD1 (5 bases). CDR3 length: 16 residues. V was cut by 0 bases and J by 4 bases, with 15 bases left in between. CDR1 MNHEY and CDR2 SVGAGI come from the germline V gene. The chain's CDR3 is CASSYSSQGTATEAFF. In DNA, the CDR3 is TGTGCCAGCAGTTACTCGAGTCAGGGAACGGCCACTGAAGCTTTCTTT.

The V and J genes are TRBV29-1 and TRBJ2-2; tentatively, D is TRBD2 (5 bases). The V and J ends lost 4 bases and 4 bases respectively, with 7 bases between them. The CDR3 contains 12 residues. Germline V gene sequence: CDR1 SQVTM, CDR2 ANQGSEA. The CDR3 reads CSVVEGTGELFF. In DNA, the CDR3 is TGCAGCGTTGTTGAGGGCACCGGGGAGCTGTTTTTT.

The chain recombines TRBV3-1 (or the pseudogene TRBV3-2) with TRBJ1-2; 10 bases match TRBD1. In germline, CDR1 is LGHDT, CDR2 YNNKEL (reference sequence). The CDR3 has 17 residues. Trimming took 4 bases from V and 8 from J; bases not matched to a gene: 16. The CDR3 region is CASSLTHRDRGYRGYTF. CDR3 bases: TGTGCCAGCAGCCTAACCCACCGGGACAGGGGATACAGAGGCTACACCTTC.

The genes are TRBV4-3 and TRBJ2-7, with TRBD1 as a possible D gene (6 bases). V gave up 4 bases and J gave up 4 bases, with 11 bases separating them. The CDR3 has 13 residues. Germline V gene lookup returns CDR1 LGHNA and CDR2 YSLEER. CDR3 protein: CASSLNQGYEQYF. DNA for the CDR3: TGCGCCAGCAGCCTGAATCAGGGGTACGAGCAGTACTTC.

Turning to this clone: At one end the junction does not follow the germline gene, possibly because of a read error. The chain combines TRBV4-2 with TRBJ1-2, with TRBD1 matching over 7 bases. Germline-derived CDR1 and CDR2 are LGHNA and YNFKEQ. The CDR3 spans 14 residues. Here the CDR3 reads CASSKETGNYGYTF. In nucleotides, the CDR3 is TGTGCCAGCAGCAAAGAGACAGGGAACTATGGCTACACCTTC.

This chain joins TRBV4-2 and TRBJ2-2, with TRBD2 matching over 10 bases. V shed 1 base and J 3 bases; nucleotides not matched to a gene: 5. The germline CDR1 and CDR2 sequences are LGHNA and YNFKEQ. This CDR3 contains 17 residues. This chain's CDR3 is CASSQGGGTSDTGELFF. CDR3 DNA sequence: TGTGCCAGCAGCCAAGGAGGTGGGACTAGCGACACCGGGGAGCTGTTTTTT.

There are a few counts of this clone. This chain links TRBV5-5 with TRBJ1-5; no clear D gene. CDR1 and CDR2 from the germline V gene are SGHKS and YYEKEE (reference sequence). V lost 0 bases and J lost 2, with 15 bases in between. The CDR3 spans 17 residues. CDR3: CASSLAAAQWGNQPQHF. DNA for the CDR3: TGTGCCAGCAGCTTGGCGGCGGCGCAGTGGGGCAATCAGCCCCAGCATTTT. The full variable domain, in which reference TRBV5-5 and TRBJ1-5 provide the parts outside the CDR3, is DAGVTQSPTHLIKTRGQQVTLRCSPISGHKSVSWYQQVLGQGPQFIFQYYEKEERGRGNFPDRFSARQFPNYSSELNVNALLLGDSALYLCASSLAAAQWGNQPQHFGDGTRLSIL.

The chain's CDR3 is CASSLSHGVNEQFF. The CDR3 DNA reads TGTGCCAGCAGCTTATCCCACGGGGTCAATGAGCAGTTCTTC. This chain connects TRBV7-2 to TRBJ2-1, with D perhaps TRBD2 (5 bases). V was pared by 2 bases and J by 6 bases, with 11 bases between. Germline-derived CDR1 and CDR2 are SGHTA and FQGNSA. The CDR3 runs to 14 residues. Based on the CDR3 plus reference TRBV7-2 and TRBJ2-1, the full variable domain is GAGVSQSPSNKVTEKGKDVELRCDPISGHTALYWYRQSLGQGLEFLIYFQGNSAPDKSGLPSDRFSAERTGGSVSTLTIQRTQQEDSAVYLCASSLSHGVNEQFFGPGTRLTVL.

This chain joins TRBV19 and TRBJ2-2; 9 bases align to TRBD1. The CDR3 runs 14 residues. CDR1 and CDR2 (germline): LNHDA, SQIVND (reference sequence). V shed 5 bases and J 10 bases; nucleotides not matched to a gene: 8. DNA for the CDR3: TGTGCCAGTAGTTCCCGGACAGGGGAATCGGAGCTGTTTTTT. Protein product: CASSSRTGESELFF.

The chain uses TRBV6-1 and TRBJ1-2; 7 nucleotides agree with TRBD1. The CDR3 is 13 residues long. The J segment lost 5 bases and the V segment lost 3 bases, leaving 3 bases of the junction unmatched. Germline CDR1 MNHNS, CDR2 SASEGT. This CDR3 is CASSEGQRYGYTF. The CDR3 DNA is TGTGCCAGCAGTGAGGGACAGCGATATGGCTACACCTTC.

This chain joins TRBV5-1 and TRBJ1-1, with a weak D call TRBD1 (6 bases). Germline values: CDR1 SGHRS, CDR2 YFSETQ. This CDR3 is built from 14 residues. V lost 0 bases, J lost 0 bases, and 6 bases lay in between. The CDR3 sequence is CASSLGTVNTEAFF. DNA for the CDR3: TGCGCCAGCAGCTTGGGGACAGTGAACACTGAAGCTTTCTTT.

This clone was picked up one time. Relative to the germline gene, one junction end is altered; a read error may explain this. The chain has TRBV11-2 and TRBJ2-7; D perhaps matches TRBD2 (6 bases). This CDR3 has 12 amino acids. Germline CDR1 and CDR2: SGHAT and FQNNGV. The CDR3 protein is CASSLGRAGLFF. The CDR3 DNA reads as TGTGCCAGCAGCTTAGGACGGGCGGGACTCTTCTTC.

V is TRBV27 and J is TRBJ2-5; 14 bases agree with TRBD2. The CDR3 contains 16 residues. V trimming: 5 bases; J trimming: 5 bases; junction bases outside the gene matches: 7. The germline gives CDR1 MNHEY, CDR2 SMNVEV (reference sequence). The CDR3: CASSRLAGGPGETQYF. For the CDR3, the DNA is TGTGCCAGCAGTCGACTAGCGGGGGGGCCGGGGGAGACCCAGTACTTC.

The chain combines TRBV5-6 with TRBJ2-1; possibly TRBD2 for D (6 bases). Germline loops: CDR1 SGHDT, CDR2 YYEEEE. The CDR3 runs 15 residues. V was shortened by 4 bases and J by 8 bases, with 19 bases between the two germline ends. The CDR3 nucleotides read TGTGCCAGCAGCCCGGAGCGCCGGGGGTCATATGAGCAGTTCTTC. It is translated as CASSPERRGSYEQFF. The variable domain in full, with the rest retrieved from reference TRBV5-6 and TRBJ2-1, is DAGVTQSPTHLIKTRGQQVTLRCSPKSGHDTVSWYQQALGQGPQFIFQYYEEEERQRGNFPDRFSGHQFPNYSSELNVNALLLGDSALYLCASSPERRGSYEQFFGPGTRLTVL.

This chain joins TRBV5-4 and TRBJ2-7; D unresolved. CDR1 is SGHNT and CDR2 is YYREEE in the germline V gene (reference sequence). The CDR3 sequence is 13 residues long. Trimming cost V 0 bases and J 2 bases, with 6 bases left between them. For the CDR3, the DNA is TGTGCCAGCAGCTTGGGACTTACCTACGAGCAGTACTTC. This sequence encodes CASSLGLTYEQYF.